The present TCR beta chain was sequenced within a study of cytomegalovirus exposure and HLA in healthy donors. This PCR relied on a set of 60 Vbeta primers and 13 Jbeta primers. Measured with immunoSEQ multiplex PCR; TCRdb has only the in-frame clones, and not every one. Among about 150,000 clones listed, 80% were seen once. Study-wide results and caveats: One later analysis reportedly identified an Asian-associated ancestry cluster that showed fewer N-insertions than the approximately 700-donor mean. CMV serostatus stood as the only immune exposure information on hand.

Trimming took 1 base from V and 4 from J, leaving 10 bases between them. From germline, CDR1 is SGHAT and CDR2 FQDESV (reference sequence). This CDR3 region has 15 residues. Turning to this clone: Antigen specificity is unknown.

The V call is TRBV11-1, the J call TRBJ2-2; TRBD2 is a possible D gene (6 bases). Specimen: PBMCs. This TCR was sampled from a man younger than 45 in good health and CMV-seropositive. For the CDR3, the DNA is TGTGCCAGCAGCTTAGTAACGGGAGCCACCGGGGAGCTGTTTTTT. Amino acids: CASSLVTGATGELFF.